This TCR beta chain comes out of a study of CD8 T cells in Susac syndrome. Reverse transcription used about 0.5 to 1 ug RNA and random hexamers. Across 54 Vbeta and 13 Jbeta, TCR beta CDR3 was amplified with immunoSEQ multiplex PCR. TCRdb reprocessed the immunoSEQ multiplex PCR reads with MiXCR, giving one entry per CDR3 protein. The sample holds 100,000 to 150,000 distinct CDR3 sequences, 96% seen once. From blood CD8+ and CD4+ T cells, the TCR beta chain was sequenced. Isolation of CD8+ and CD4+ T cells was performed negatively, whereas enrichment of TEMRA cells was done by FACS. Study conclusions and caveats: Clonal expansion was not observed in the Susac syndrome CD4+ T cell repertoires.

A word on this clonotype: As yet, its antigen is unknown.

The receptor was isolated from a human donor with Susac syndrome. The sequencing sample was made of CD4+ T cells from PBMCs.

CDR3 nucleotides: TGCAGCGTTGCGGACCAGGATCGGACCCAGTACTTC. Its translation: CSVADQDRTQYF. This chain uses TRBV29-1 with TRBJ2-5; no reliable D call. Trimming removed 4 bases from V and 7 bases from J, with 13 bases in between. The CDR3 has 12 residues. CDR1 is SQVTM and CDR2 is ANQGSEA in the germline V gene. Drawing the rest from reference TRBV29-1 and TRBJ2-5, the complete variable domain is SAVISQKPSRDICQRGTSLTIQCQVDSQVTMMFWYRQQPGQSLTLIATANQGSEATYESGFVIDKFPISRPNLTFSTLTVSNMSPEDSSIYLCSVADQDRTQYFGPGTRLLVL.